This T cell receptor beta chain originates from a study of shared clonotypes between healthy human individuals. Study-wide context: There were three CD4 naive, three CD4 memory, two CD8 naive and one CD8 memory plates per donor.

Of note for this clone: Its target is not known.

Each replicate PCR on the sorted subsets used around 200 ng DNA (around 30,000 T cell genomes). Per the original methods: Junction-only sequences without quality scores came from ImmunoSEQ, so filtering differed. Clones were sequenced by immunoSEQ multiplex PCR, and TCRdb holds only the in-frame ones, with some missing. From that table come the V and J calls and clone size; the DNA was used to work out D and trimming. The sample includes about 2 million clones, less than 95% of them seen just once. Findings of the study overall: Sharing across several donors was seen in around 5.1% of naive CD4 clonotypes.

This CDR3 has 19 amino acids. Germline CDR1 MGHRA, CDR2 YSYEKL. Trimming removed 0 bases from V and 5 bases from J; junction bases left unmatched: 12. Naivety among CD8 cells was defined by CD45RO negativity and positive CCR7 selection, thereby excluding terminally differentiated effector memory CD45RA+ cells. The clonotype comes from a man younger than 35 in good health. V gene TRBV4-1 combines with J gene TRBJ2-3; 12 nucleotides line up with TRBD2. Sequenced material: naive CD8+ T cells sorted from blood. CDR3 in amino acids: CASSQDSGLAGSKRDTQYF. The CDR3 region has the DNA TGCGCCAGCAGCCAAGATAGTGGACTAGCGGGAAGCAAGCGAGATACGCAGTATTTT.